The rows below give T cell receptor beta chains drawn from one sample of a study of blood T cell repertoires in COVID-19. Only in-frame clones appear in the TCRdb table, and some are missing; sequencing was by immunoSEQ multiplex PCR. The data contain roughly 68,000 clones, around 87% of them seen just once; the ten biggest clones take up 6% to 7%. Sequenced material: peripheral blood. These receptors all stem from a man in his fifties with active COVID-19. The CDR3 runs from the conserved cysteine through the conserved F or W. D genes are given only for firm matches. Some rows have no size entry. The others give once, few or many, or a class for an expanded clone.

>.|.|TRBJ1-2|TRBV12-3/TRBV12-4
TGTGCCAGCAGCCCCGGGGGAGGTGGCTACACCTTC
CASSPGGGGYTF
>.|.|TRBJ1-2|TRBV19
TGTGCCAGTAGTATAGGGGCCTCTAACTATGGCTACACCTTC
CASSIGASNYGYTF
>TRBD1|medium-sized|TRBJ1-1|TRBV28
TGTGCCAGCAGTCTCACCCAGGGACAGGGAGTCAAAACTGAAGCTTTCTTT
CASSLTQGQGVKTEAFF
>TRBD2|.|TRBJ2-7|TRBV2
TGTGCCAGATCGGGAGGACGCAAGACGGACGAGCAGTACTTC
CARSGGRKTDEQYF
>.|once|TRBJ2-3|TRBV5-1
TGCGCCAGCAGCCCGAGGGAGGGGGGTCCGACAGATACGCAGTATTTT
CASSPREGGPTDTQYF
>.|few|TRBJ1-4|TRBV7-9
TGTGCCAGCAGCTTAATAGATTTTCGGAGTAATGAAAAACTGTTTTTT
CASSLIDFRSNEKLFF
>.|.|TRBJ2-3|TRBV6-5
TGTGCCAGCAGTTCCTCAGGGGTGGGTACAGATACGCAGTATTTT
CASSSSGVGTDTQYF
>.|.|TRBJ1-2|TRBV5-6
TGTGCCAGCAGCTTAGAAGGAGCTAACTATGGCTACACCTTC
CASSLEGANYGYTF
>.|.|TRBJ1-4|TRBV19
TGTGCCAGTAACTCGGGGACTAATGAAAAACTGTTTTTT
CASNSGTNEKLFF
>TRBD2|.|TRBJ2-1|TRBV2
TGTGCCAGCAGCGATTCTAGCGGGAGCTCCTACAATGAGCAGTTCTTC
CASSDSSGSSYNEQFF
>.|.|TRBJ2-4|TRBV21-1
TGTGCCAGCAGCGAACTCGGGACTAGCGGGAACATTCAGTACTTC
CASSELGTSGNIQYF
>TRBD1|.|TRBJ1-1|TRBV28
TGTGCCAGCAGTTTTCCGACAGGGAAGACTGAAGCTTTCTTT
CASSFPTGKTEAFF
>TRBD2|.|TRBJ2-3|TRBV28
TGTGCCAGCAGTGACTTAATAGCGGGAGCCGGGGCAGATACGCAGTATTTT
CASSDLIAGAGADTQYF
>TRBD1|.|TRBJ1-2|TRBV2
TGTGCCAGCCATACAGGGGGCTATGGCTACACCTTC
CASHTGGYGYTF
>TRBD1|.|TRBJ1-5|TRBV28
TGTGCCAGCGGTCCAGGACAGGGGTCCCCTTGGCAGCCCCAGCATTTT
CASGPGQGSPWQPQHF
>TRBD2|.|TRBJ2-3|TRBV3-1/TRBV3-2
TGTGCCAGCAGCCTCTCTGAGCGGGGGGGCACAGATACGCAGTATTTT
CASSLSERGGTDTQYF
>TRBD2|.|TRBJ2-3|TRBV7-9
TGTGCCAGCAGCTTAGGGACTAGCGGACCCACAGATACGCAGTATTTT
CASSLGTSGPTDTQYF
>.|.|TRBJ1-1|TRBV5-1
TGCGCCAGCAGCTTGGTGGTAGGAGGGGGGGGACCCTATGAAGCTTTCTTT
CASSLVVGGGGPYEAFF
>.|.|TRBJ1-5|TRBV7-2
TGTGCCAGCAGCTGGCCGAATCAGCCCCAGCATTTT
CASSWPNQPQHF
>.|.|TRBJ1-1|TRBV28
TGTGCCAGCACAACCCACGGACTAGGGACTGAAGCTTTCTTT
CASTTHGLGTEAFF